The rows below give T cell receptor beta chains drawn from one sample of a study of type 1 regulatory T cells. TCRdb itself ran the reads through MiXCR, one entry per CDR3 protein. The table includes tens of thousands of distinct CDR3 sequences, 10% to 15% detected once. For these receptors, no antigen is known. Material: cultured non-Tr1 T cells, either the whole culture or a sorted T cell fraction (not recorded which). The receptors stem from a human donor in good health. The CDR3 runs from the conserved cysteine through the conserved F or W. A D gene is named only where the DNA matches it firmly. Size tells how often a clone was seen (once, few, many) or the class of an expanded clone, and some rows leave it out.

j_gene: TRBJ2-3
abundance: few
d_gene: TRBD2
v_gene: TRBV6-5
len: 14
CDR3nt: TGTGCCAGAACTAGCGGGGAGATAGAAGATACGCAGTATTTT
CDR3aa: CARTSGEIEDTQYF

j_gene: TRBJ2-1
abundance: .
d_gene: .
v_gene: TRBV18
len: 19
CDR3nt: TGTGCCAGCTCGCCGACAGGGGGCATTAGCGGGAGCTCCTACAATGAGCAGTTCTTC
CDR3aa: CASSPTGGISGSSYNEQFF

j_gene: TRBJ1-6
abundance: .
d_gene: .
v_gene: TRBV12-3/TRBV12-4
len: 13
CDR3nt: TGTGCCAGCAGTTTCAGGGATAATTCACCCCTCCACTTT
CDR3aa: CASSFRDNSPLHF

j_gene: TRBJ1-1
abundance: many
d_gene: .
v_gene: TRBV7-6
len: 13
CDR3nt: TGTGCCAGCAGCCTACATACGGGCACTGAAGCTTTCTTT
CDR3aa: CASSLHTGTEAFF

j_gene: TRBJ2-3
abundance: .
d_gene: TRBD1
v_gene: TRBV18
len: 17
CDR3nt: TGTGCCAGCTCACCACCGAATACAGGGGGTTCTCGGGATACGCAGTATTTT
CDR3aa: CASSPPNTGGSRDTQYF

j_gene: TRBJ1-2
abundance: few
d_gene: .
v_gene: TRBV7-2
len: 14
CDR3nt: TGTGCCAGCAGCTTAGCGGTCGGGAGCTATGGCTACACCTTC
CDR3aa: CASSLAVGSYGYTF

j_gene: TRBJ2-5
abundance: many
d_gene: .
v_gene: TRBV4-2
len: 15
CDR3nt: TGTGCCAGCAGCCCTGTAGGGGTCCTCCAAGAGACCCAGTACTTC
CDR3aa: CASSPVGVLQETQYF

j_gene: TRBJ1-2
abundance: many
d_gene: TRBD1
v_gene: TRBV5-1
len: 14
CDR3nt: TGCGCCAGCAGCTTGGATGTGACAGGGGGGGGCTACACCTTC
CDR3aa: CASSLDVTGGGYTF

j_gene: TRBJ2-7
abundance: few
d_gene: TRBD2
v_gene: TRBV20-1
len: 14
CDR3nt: TGCAGTGCTGGGAAGGGAGCGGGAGGCGACGAGCAGTACTTC
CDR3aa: CSAGKGAGGDEQYF

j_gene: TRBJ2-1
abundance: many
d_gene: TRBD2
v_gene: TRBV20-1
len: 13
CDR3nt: TGCAGTGCTACTAGCGGGGGTGTGAATGAGCAGTTCTTC
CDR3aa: CSATSGGVNEQFF

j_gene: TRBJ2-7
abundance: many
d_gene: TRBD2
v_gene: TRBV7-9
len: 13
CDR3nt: TGTGCCAGCAGCTGGAGCGGGAGTTACGAGCAGTACTTC
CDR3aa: CASSWSGSYEQYF

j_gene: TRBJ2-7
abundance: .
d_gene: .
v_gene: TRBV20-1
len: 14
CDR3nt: TGCAGTGCTAGAGATCGGCGGTCCCTAGGCGAGCAGTACTTC
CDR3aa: CSARDRRSLGEQYF

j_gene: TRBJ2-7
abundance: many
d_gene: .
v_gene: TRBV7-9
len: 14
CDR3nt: TGTGCCAGCAGCTTTGGCAGGGGTGGATACGAGCAGTACTTC
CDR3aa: CASSFGRGGYEQYF

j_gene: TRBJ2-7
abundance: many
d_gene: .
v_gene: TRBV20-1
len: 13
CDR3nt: TGCAGTGCTCAGATTCCGGGACTGGACGAGCAGTACTTC
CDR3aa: CSAQIPGLDEQYF

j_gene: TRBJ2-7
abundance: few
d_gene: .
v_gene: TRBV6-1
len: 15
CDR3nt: TGTGCCAGCAGTCGTTACTCCCTCGGCTACTACGAGCAGTACTTC
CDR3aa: CASSRYSLGYYEQYF

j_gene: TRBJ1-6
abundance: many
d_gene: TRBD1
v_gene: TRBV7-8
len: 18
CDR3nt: TGTGCCAGCAGCGCCCTAAAGGGACAGGGTGAGGGAAATTCACCCCTCCACTTT
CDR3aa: CASSALKGQGEGNSPLHF

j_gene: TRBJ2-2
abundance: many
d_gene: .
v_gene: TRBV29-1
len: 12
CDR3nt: TGCAGCGTTTCGGAAGGGGCCGGGGAGCTGTTTTTT
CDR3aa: CSVSEGAGELFF

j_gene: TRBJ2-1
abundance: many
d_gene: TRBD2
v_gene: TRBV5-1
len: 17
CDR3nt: TGCGCCAGCAGCTTGGATGGGCTAGCGGGCTCCTACAATGAGCAGTTCTTC
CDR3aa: CASSLDGLAGSYNEQFF

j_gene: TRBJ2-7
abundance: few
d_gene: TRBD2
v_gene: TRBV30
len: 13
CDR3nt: TGTGCCTGGGGGACTAGCGGTACCTACGAGCAGTACTTC
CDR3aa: CAWGTSGTYEQYF

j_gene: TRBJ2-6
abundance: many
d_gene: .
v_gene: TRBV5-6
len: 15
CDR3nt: TGTGCCAGCAGCTTGTGGAACCCTGGGGCCAACGTCCTGACTTTC
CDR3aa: CASSLWNPGANVLTF

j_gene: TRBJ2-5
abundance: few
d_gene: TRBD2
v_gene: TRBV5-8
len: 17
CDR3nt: TGTGCCAGCAGTTCAAGACTAGCGGGAGTTTCGGAAGAGACCCAGTACTTC
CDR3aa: CASSSRLAGVSEETQYF

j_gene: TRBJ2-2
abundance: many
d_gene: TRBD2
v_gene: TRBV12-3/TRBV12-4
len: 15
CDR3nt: TGTGCCAGCCGAGAAAGCGGGAAGAACACCGGGGAGCTGTTTTTT
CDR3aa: CASRESGKNTGELFF

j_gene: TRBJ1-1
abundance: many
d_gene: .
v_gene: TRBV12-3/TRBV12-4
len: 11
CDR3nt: TGTGCCAGCAGGGATTGGGCAAAAGCTTTCTTT
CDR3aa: CASRDWAKAFF

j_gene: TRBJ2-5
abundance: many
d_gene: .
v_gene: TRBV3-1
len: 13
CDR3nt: TGTGCCAGCAGCCAAGCAACTACGGAGACCCAGTACTTC
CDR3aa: CASSQATTETQYF

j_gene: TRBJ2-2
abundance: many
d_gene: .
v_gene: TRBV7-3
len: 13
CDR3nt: TGTGCCAGCAGCGGGCGTGGAACCGGGGAGCTGTTTTTT
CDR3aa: CASSGRGTGELFF

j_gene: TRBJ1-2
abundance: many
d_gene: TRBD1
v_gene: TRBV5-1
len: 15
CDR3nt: TGCGCCAGCAGCTGGGGACAGGGTGGATTCTATGGCTACACCTTC
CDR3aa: CASSWGQGGFYGYTF

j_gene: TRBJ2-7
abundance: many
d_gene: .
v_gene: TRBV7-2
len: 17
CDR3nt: TGTGCCAGCAGCCCCGGGACAGCTCGTAGCGGGACCCCTCAGCAGTACTTC
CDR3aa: CASSPGTARSGTPQQYF

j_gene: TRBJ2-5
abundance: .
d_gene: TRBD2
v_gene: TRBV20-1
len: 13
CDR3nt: TGCAGTGCTCGACTTAGCGGGAGAGAGACCCAGTACTTC
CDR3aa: CSARLSGRETQYF

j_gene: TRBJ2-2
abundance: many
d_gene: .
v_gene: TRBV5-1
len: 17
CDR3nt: TGCGCCAGCATGAGTGGCATTGGTCGATTGGGCACCGGGGAGCTGTTTTTT
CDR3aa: CASMSGIGRLGTGELFF

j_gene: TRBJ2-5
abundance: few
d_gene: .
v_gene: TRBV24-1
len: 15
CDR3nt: TGTGCCACCAGTGATATGTCCCGGGACCAAGAGACCCAGTACTTC
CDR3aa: CATSDMSRDQETQYF

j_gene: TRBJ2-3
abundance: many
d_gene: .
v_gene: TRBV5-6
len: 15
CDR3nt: TGTGCCAGCAGCCCCGGAGGAGTGAGGACAGATACGCAGTATTTT
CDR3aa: CASSPGGVRTDTQYF

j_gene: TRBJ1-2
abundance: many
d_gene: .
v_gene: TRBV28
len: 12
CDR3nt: TGTGCCAGCAGTCTGGACAGCTATGGCTACACCTTC
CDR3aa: CASSLDSYGYTF

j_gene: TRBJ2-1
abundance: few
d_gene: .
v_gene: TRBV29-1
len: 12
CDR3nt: TGCAGCGTACAGCCAAGGATGAATGAGCAGTTCTTC
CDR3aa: CSVQPRMNEQFF

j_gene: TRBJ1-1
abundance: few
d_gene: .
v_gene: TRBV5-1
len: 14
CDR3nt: TGCGCCAGCAGCTTCGGTCAGCCCGGTGGTGAAGCTTTCTTT
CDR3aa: CASSFGQPGGEAFF

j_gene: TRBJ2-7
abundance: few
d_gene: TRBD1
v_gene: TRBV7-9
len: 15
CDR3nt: TGTGCCAGCAGCACCTGGGACAGCCGTTCCTACGAGCAGTACTTC
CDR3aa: CASSTWDSRSYEQYF

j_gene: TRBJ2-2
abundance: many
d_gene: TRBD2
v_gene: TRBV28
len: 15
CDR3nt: TGTGCCAGCAGTTTACTTCGGGGAGGGGCCGGGGAGCTGTTTTTT
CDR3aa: CASSLLRGGAGELFF

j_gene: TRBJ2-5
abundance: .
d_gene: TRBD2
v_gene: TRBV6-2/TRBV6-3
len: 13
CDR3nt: TGTGCCAGCAGGAACCCGGGGGGAGTGACCCAGTACTTC
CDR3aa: CASRNPGGVTQYF

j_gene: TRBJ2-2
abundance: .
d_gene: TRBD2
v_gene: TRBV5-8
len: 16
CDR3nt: TGCGCCAGCAGCTTGGGGACTAGCGGGAACACCGGGGAGCTGTTTTTT
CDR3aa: CASSLGTSGNTGELFF

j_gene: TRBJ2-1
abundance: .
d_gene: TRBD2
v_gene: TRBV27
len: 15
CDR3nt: TGTGCCAGCACCCATAGCGGGAGCTCCTACAATGAGCAGTTCTTC
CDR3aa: CASTHSGSSYNEQFF

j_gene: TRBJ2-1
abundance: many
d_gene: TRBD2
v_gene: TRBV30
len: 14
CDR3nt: TGTGCCTGGAGTCAGGGACTAGACTACAATGAGCAGTTCTTC
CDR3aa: CAWSQGLDYNEQFF

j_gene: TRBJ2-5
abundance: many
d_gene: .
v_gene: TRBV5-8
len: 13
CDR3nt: TGTGCCAGCGGCGGGACATTTAAAGAGACCCAGTACTTC
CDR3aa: CASGGTFKETQYF

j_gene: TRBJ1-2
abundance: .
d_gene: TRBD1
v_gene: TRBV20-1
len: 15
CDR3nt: TGCAGTGCCAGTGCTATTATCAGGGGGGTTGATGGCTACACCTTC
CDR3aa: CSASAIIRGVDGYTF

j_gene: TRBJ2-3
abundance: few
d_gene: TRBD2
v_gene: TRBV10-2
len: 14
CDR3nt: TGCGCCAGCAGTCCTAGCGGGAGGAGGGATACGCAGTATTTT
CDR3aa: CASSPSGRRDTQYF

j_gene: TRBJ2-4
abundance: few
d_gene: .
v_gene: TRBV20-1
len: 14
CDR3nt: TGCAGTGCTTTGGGGGTTGGGGCCAAAAACATTCAGTACTTC
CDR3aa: CSALGVGAKNIQYF

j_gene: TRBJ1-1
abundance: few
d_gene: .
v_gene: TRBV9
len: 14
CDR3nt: TGTGCCAGCAGCGTATTAGAAGGGAGCGGTGAAGCTTTCTTT
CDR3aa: CASSVLEGSGEAFF

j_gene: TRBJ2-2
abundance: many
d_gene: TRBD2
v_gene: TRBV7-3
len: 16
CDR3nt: TGTGCCAGCAGCCCCCGGGCTAGCGGGAACACCGGGGAGCTGTTTTTT
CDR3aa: CASSPRASGNTGELFF

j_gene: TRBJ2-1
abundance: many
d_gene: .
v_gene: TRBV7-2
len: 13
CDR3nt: TGTGCCAGCAGCATGGGACTTCCCAATGAGCAGTTCTTC
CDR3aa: CASSMGLPNEQFF

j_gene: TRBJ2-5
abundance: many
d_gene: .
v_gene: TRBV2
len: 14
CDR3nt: TGTGCCACCAGGCGCGATAGGGCTGCGGAGACCCAGTACTTC
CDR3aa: CATRRDRAAETQYF

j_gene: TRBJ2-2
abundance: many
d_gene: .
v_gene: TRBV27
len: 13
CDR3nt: TGTGCCAGCAGTACACAGGAGGGCGGGGAGCTGTTTTTT
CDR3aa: CASSTQEGGELFF